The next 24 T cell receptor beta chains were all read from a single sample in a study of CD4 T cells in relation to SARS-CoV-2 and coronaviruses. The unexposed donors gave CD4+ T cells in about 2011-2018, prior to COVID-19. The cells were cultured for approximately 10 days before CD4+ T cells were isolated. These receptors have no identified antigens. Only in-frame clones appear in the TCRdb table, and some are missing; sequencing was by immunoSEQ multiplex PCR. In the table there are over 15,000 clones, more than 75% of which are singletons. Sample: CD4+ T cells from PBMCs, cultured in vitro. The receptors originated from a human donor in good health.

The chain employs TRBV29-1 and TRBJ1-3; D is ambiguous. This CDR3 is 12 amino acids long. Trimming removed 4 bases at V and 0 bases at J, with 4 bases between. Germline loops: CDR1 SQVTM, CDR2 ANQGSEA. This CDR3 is CSVVISGNTIYF. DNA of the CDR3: TGCAGCGTTGTTATCTCTGGAAACACCATATATTTT.

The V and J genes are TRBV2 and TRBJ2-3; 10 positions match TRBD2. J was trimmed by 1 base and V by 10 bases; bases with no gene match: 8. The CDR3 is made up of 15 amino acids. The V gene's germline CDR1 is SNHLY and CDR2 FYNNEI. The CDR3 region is CAKRTGTSGTDTQYF. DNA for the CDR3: TGTGCCAAACGAACCGGGACTAGCGGCACAGATACGCAGTATTTT.

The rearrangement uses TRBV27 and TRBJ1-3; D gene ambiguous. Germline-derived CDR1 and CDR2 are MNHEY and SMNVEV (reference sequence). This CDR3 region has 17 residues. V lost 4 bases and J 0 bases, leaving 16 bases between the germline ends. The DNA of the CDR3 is TGTGCCAGCAGTTCCACCCGGCGGGGTTCCTCTGGAAACACCATATATTTT. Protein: CASSSTRRGSSGNTIYF.

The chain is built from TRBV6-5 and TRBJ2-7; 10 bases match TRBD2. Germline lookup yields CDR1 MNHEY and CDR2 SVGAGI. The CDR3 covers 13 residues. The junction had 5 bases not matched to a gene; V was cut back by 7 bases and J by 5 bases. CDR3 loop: CASTLAGVNEQYF. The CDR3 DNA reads TGTGCCAGCACCCTAGCGGGAGTGAACGAGCAGTACTTC.

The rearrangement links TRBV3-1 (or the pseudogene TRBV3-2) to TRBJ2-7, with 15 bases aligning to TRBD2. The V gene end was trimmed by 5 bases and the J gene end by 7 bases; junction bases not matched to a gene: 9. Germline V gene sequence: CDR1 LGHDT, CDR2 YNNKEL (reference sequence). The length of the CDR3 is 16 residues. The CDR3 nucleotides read TGTGCCAGCAGCTCCCGGACTAGCGGGGGGGCCGGGGAGCAGTACTTC. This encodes CASSSRTSGGAGEQYF.

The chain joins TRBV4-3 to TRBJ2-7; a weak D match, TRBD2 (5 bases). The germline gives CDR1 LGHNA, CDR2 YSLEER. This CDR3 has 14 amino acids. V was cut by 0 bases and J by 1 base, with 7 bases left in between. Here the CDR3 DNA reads TGCGCCAGCAGCCAAGATTCGGGGTCCTACGAGCAGTACTTC. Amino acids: CASSQDSGSYEQYF.

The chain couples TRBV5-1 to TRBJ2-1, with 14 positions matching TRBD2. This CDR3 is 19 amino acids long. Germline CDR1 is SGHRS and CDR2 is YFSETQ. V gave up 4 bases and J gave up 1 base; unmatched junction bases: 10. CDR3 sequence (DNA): TGCGCCAGCAGCCGGGGGGGACTAGCGGGAGTGGGGTCCTACAATGAGCAGTTCTTC. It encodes CASSRGGLAGVGSYNEQFF. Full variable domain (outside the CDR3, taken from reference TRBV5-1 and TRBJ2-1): KAGVTQTPRYLIKTRGQQVTLSCSPISGHRSVSWYQQTPGQGLQFLFEYFSETQRNKGNFPGRFSGRQFSNSRSEMNVSTLELGDSALYLCASSRGGLAGVGSYNEQFFGPGTRLTVL.

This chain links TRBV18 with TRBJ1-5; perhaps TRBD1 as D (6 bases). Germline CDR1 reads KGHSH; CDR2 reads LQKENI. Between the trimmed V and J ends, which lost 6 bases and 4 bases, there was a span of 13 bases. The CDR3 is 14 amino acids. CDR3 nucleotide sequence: TGTGCCAGCTCCCAGGGGACTGGGAATCAGCCCCAGCATTTT. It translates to CASSQGTGNQPQHF.

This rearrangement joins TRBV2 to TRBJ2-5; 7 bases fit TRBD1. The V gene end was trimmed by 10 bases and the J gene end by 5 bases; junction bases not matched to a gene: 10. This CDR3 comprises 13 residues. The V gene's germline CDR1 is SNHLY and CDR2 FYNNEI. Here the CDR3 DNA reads TGTGCCACCGCCTTGAGGGGGCGGGAGACCCAGTACTTC. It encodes CATALRGRETQYF.

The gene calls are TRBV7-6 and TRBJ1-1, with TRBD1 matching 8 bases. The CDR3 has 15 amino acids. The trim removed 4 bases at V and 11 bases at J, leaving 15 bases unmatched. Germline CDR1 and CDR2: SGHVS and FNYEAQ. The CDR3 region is CASSSPRTAGGRAFF. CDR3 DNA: TGTGCCAGCAGCTCGCCAAGGACTGCAGGGGGCAGGGCTTTCTTT.

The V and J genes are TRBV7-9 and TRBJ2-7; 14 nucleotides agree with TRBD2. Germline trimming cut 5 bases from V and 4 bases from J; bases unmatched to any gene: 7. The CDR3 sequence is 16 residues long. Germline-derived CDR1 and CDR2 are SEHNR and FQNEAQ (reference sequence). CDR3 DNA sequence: TGTGCCAGCAGCCCCGGGACTAGCGGGAGAATTTACGAGCAGTACTTC. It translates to CASSPGTSGRIYEQYF.

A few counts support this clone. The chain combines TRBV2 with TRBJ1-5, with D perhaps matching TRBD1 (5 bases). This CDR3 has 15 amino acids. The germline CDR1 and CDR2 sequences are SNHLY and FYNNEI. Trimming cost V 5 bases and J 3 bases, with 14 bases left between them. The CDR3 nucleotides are TGTGCCAGCAGTCCCGGACAACTTTCCAATCAGCCCCAGCATTTT. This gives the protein CASSPGQLSNQPQHF.

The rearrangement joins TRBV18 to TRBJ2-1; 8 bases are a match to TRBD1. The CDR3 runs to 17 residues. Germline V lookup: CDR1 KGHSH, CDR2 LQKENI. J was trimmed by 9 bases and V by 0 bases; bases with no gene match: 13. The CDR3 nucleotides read TGTGCCAGCTCACCACCCTCGGCCAACAGGGGGTTCAGTGAGCAGTTCTTC. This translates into CASSPPSANRGFSEQFF.

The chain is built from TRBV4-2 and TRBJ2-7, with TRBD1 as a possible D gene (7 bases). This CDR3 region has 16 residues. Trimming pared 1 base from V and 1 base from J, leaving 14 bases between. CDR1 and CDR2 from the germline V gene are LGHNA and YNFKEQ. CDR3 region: CASSQVGGTASYEQYF. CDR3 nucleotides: TGTGCCAGCAGCCAAGTGGGCGGGACAGCATCCTACGAGCAGTACTTC.

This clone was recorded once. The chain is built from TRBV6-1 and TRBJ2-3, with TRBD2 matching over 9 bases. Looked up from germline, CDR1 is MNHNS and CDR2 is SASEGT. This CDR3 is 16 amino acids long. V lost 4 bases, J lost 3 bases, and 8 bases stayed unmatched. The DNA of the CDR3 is TGTGCCAGCAGTGGACTGGGACTAGCCCAGACAGATACGCAGTATTTT. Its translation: CASSGLGLAQTDTQYF.

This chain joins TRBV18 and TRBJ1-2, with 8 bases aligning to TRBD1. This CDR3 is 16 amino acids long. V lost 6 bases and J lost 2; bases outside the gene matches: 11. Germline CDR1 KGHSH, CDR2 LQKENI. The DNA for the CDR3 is TGTGCCAGCTCGGGTACGGACAGGGATCGGAACTATGGCTACACCTTC. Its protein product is CASSGTDRDRNYGYTF.

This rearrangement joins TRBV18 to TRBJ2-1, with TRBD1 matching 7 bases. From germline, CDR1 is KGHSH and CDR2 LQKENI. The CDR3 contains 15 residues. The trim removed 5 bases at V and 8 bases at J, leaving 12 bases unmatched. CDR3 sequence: CASSWGQTAQDEQFF. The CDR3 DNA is TGTGCCAGCTCATGGGGACAGACCGCGCAGGATGAGCAGTTCTTC.

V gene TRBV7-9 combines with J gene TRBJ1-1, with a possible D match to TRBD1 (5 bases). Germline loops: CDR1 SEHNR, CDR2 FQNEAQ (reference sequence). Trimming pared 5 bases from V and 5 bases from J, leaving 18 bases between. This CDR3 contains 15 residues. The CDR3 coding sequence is TGTGCCAGCAGCCCGGGGGACGATATCATGACTGAAGCTTTCTTT. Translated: CASSPGDDIMTEAFF.

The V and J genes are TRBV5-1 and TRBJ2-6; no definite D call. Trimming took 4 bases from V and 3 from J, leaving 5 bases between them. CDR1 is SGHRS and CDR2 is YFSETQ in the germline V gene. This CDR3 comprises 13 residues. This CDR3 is CASSGYGANVLTF. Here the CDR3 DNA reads TGCGCCAGCAGCGGGTATGGGGCCAACGTCCTGACTTTC.

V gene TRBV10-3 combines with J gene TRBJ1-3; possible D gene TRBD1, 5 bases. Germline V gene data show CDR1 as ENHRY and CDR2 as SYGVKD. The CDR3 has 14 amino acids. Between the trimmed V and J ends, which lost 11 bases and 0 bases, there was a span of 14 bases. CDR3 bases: TGTGCCGCGCGACAGACCAGCTCTGGAAACACCATATATTTT. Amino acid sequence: CAARQTSSGNTIYF.

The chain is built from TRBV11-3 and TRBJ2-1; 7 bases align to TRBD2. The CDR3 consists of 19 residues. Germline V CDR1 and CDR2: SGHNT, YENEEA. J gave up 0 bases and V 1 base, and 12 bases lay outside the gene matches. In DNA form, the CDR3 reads TGTGCCAGCAGCTTAGGCCGATCGGGACTATTCAGCTCCTACAATGAGCAGTTCTTC. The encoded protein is CASSLGRSGLFSSYNEQFF.

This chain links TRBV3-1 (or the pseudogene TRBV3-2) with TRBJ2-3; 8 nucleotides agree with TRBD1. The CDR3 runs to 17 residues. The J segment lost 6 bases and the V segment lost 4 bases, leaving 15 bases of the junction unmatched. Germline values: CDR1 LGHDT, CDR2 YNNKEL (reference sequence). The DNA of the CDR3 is TGTGCCAGCAGCCCGAGGGAGACAGGGGCCCCTCCGGATACGCAGTATTTT. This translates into CASSPRETGAPPDTQYF.

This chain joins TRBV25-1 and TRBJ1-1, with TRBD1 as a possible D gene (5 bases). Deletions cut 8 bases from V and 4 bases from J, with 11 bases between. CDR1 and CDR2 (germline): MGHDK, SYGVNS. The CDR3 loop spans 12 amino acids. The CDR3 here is CASGGWGTEAFF. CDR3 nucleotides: TGTGCCAGCGGGGGGTGGGGCACTGAAGCTTTCTTT.

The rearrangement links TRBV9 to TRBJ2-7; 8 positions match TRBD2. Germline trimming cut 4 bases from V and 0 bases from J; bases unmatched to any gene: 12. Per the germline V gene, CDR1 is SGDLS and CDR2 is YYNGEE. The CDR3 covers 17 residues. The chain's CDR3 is CASSRATSALGSYEQYF. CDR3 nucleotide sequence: TGTGCCAGCAGCCGAGCGACTAGCGCCTTGGGCTCCTACGAGCAGTACTTC.